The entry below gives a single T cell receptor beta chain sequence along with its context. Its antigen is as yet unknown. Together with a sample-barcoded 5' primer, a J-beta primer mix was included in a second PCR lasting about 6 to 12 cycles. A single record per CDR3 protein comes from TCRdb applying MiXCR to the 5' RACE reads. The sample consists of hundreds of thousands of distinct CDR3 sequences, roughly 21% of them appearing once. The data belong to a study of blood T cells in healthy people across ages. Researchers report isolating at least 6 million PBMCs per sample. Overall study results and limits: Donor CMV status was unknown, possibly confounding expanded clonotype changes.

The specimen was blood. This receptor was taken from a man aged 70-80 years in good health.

CDR3 loop: CSAQDSEKLFF. CDR3 nucleotide sequence: TGCAGTGCGCAGGACAGTGAAAAACTGTTTTTT. The J gene is TRBJ1-4, the V gene TRBV20-1, with a possible D match to TRBD1 (6 bases). Per germline, CDR1 DFQATT and CDR2 SNEGSKA (reference sequence). The CDR3 runs 11 residues. V gave up 6 bases and J gave up 7 bases, with 9 bases separating them.